The next 26 T cell receptor beta chains were all read from a single sample in a study of blood T cell repertoires in COVID-19. Method: immunoSEQ multiplex PCR; TCRdb's copy keeps in-frame clones and lacks some. Of more than 65,000 clones listed, approximately 79% are singletons. Material for sequencing was peripheral blood. Receptor source: a woman aged 45-60 years with acute or convalescent COVID-19.

This clone was counted once. V and J are TRBV5-4 and TRBJ2-2; 7 bases match TRBD2. CDR1 is SGHNT and CDR2 is YYREEE in the germline V gene (reference sequence). CDR3 length: 16 amino acids. Trimming removed 0 bases from V and 2 bases from J; junction bases left unmatched: 4. CDR3 sequence (DNA): TGTGCCAGCAGCTTGGGGCGGGGGTTCAACACCGGGGAGCTGTTTTTT. It encodes CASSLGRGFNTGELFF.

The CDR3: CASSVGTVNTEAFF. The CDR3 coding sequence is TGTGCCAGCAGCGTAGGGACAGTGAACACTGAAGCTTTCTTT. V is TRBV9 and J is TRBJ1-1; D possibly corresponds to TRBD1 (6 bases). Germline V gene lookup returns CDR1 SGDLS and CDR2 YYNGEE. The CDR3 has 14 residues. Trimming left V 0 bases short and J 0 bases short, with 6 bases between.

This chain connects TRBV4-1 to TRBJ2-1, with 9 bases identical to TRBD1. V dropped 4 bases and J dropped 6; count of bases not matched to a gene: 7. Germline V lookup: CDR1 MGHRA, CDR2 YSYEKL. The CDR3 runs 15 residues. The CDR3 sequence is CASSRGDRAINEQFF. As DNA, the CDR3 is TGCGCCAGCAGCCGAGGGGACAGGGCGATCAATGAGCAGTTCTTC.

The rearrangement uses TRBV19 and TRBJ1-1, with TRBD1 identical over 9 bases. Germline V CDR1 and CDR2: LNHDA, SQIVND (reference sequence). Trimming removed 7 bases from V and 3 bases from J; junction bases left unmatched: 6. This CDR3 contains 14 residues. The CDR3 protein is CASTPRTGDTEAFF. CDR3 nucleotides: TGTGCCAGTACCCCAAGGACAGGGGACACTGAAGCTTTCTTT.

The chain has TRBV4-1 and TRBJ1-2, with 7 bases aligning to TRBD1. Trimming removed 2 bases from V and 4 bases from J; junction bases left unmatched: 4. CDR1 and CDR2 (germline): MGHRA, YSYEKL. This CDR3 contains 14 residues. The CDR3 DNA reads as TGCGCCAGCAGCCAAACAGGGGAAGCCTATGGCTACACCTTC. Translation gives CASSQTGEAYGYTF.

The rearrangement joins TRBV9 to TRBJ1-1, with D possibly TRBD1 on 6 matching bases. V lost 4 bases and J lost 1, with 14 bases in between. This CDR3 is built from 15 residues. Germline lookup yields CDR1 SGDLS and CDR2 YYNGEE. CDR3 nucleotides: TGTGCCAGCAGCCGGGCAGGGGAGAGGAACACTGAAGCTTTCTTT. The encoded protein is CASSRAGERNTEAFF.

This chain joins TRBV7-2 and TRBJ2-5; 7 nucleotides align to TRBD1. Germline V gene lookup returns CDR1 SGHTA and CDR2 FQGNSA. V was clipped by 5 bases and J by 5 bases; unmatched bases: 14. The CDR3 runs to 16 residues. The CDR3 loop reads CASSRSGTASIETQYF. The CDR3 DNA reads as TGTGCCAGCAGCCGGTCGGGGACAGCCAGTATCGAGACCCAGTACTTC.

V usage is TRBV7-2 and J usage is TRBJ2-1, with D possibly matching TRBD2 (6 bases). Per the germline V gene, CDR1 is SGHTA and CDR2 is FQGNSA. Trimming took off 1 base at V and 6 bases at J, with 13 bases between the two ends. The CDR3 extends over 15 amino acids. This CDR3 reads CASSLVRERSNEQFF. The CDR3 DNA follows: TGTGCCAGCAGCTTAGTCCGGGAGAGGTCCAATGAGCAGTTCTTC.

The V call is TRBV11-3, the J call TRBJ2-1; D may be TRBD1 (5 bases). Germline V lookup: CDR1 SGHNT, CDR2 YENEEA. The CDR3 contains 15 residues. The V gene lost 5 bases and the J gene lost 8 bases, with 19 bases spanning the gap. CDR3 residues: CASSQGLGSVDEQFF. The CDR3 DNA follows: TGTGCCAGCAGCCAGGGATTAGGTTCGGTGGATGAGCAGTTCTTC.

The chain links TRBV4-2 to TRBJ2-5, with a tentative D call TRBD2 (5 bases). Germline V CDR1 and CDR2: LGHNA, YNFKEQ. V gave up 0 bases and J gave up 5 bases, with 7 bases separating them. The CDR3 covers 13 residues. Here the CDR3 DNA reads TGTGCCAGCAGCCAAGATGGCGGGGAGACCCAGTACTTC. Encoded protein: CASSQDGGETQYF.

This sequence joins TRBV6-5 and TRBJ2-1; TRBD2 agrees at 11 bases. The length of the CDR3 is 13 residues. CDR1 and CDR2 from the germline V gene are MNHEY and SVGAGI. Trimming at V came to 9 bases and at J to 7 bases, leaving 5 bases not matched to a gene. The CDR3, as DNA: TGTGCCAGTGACACTAGCGGGAGAAATGAGCAGTTCTTC. Translation: CASDTSGRNEQFF.

The V and J genes are TRBV12-3 or TRBV12-4 and TRBJ2-2, with D uncertain. The CDR3 is 13 residues long. Between the trimmed V and J ends, which lost 6 bases and 6 bases, there was a span of 11 bases. CDR3 amino acids: CASRPTKSGELFF. The CDR3 DNA is TGTGCCAGCAGACCAACTAAGTCCGGGGAGCTGTTTTTT.

The chain uses TRBV19 and TRBJ2-1; TRBD1 is a possible D gene (6 bases). CDR3 length: 15 residues. With 5 bases removed from V and 0 bases from J, the gap between germline ends came to 11 bases. Germline CDR1 is LNHDA and CDR2 is SQIVND (reference sequence). This CDR3 is CASSSTGSSYNEQFF. CDR3 in DNA: TGTGCCAGTAGTTCTACAGGGAGCTCCTACAATGAGCAGTTCTTC. The full variable domain, its missing parts supplied by reference TRBV19 and TRBJ2-1, is DGGITQSPKYLFRKEGQNVTLSCEQNLNHDAMYWYRQDPGQGLRLIYYSQIVNDFQKGDIAEGYSVSREKKESFPLTVTSAQKNPTAFYLCASSSTGSSYNEQFFGPGTRLTVL.

The rearrangement links TRBV6-1 to TRBJ2-7; D is possibly TRBD2 (6 bases). CDR1 is MNHNS, CDR2 SASEGT, per germline. The CDR3 is made up of 14 amino acids. V was shortened by 3 bases and J by 4 bases, with 13 bases between the two germline ends. CDR3 loop: CASSDSSLAYEQYF. The CDR3, as DNA: TGTGCCAGCAGTGATAGCTCCCTAGCGTACGAGCAGTACTTC.

The rearrangement joins TRBV5-4 to TRBJ1-2, with 8 bases matching TRBD1. This CDR3 comprises 14 residues. The V gene's germline CDR1 is SGHNT and CDR2 YYREEE (reference sequence). V lost 3 bases and J lost 4; bases outside the gene matches: 5. CDR3 sequence (DNA): TGTGCCAGCAGCTGGGACAGGTTTGGCTATGGCTACACCTTC. Translating it yields CASSWDRFGYGYTF.

This clone was detected once. The chain carries TRBV7-9 and TRBJ2-1, with TRBD2 matching over 13 bases. V gave up 5 bases and J gave up 9 bases; unmatched junction bases: 7. This CDR3 comprises 15 residues. In germline, CDR1 is SEHNR, CDR2 FQNEAQ (reference sequence). The CDR3 sequence: CASSQTSGRAIEQFF. The DNA of the CDR3 is TGTGCCAGCAGCCAAACTAGCGGGAGGGCCATTGAGCAGTTCTTC.

This clone was counted at least ten times. CDR3 coding DNA: TGTGCCAGCAGTGATTATGGGGGGGCAAATAACTATGGCTACACCTTC. Translation: CASSDYGGANNYGYTF. The V call is TRBV2, the J call TRBJ1-2; D may be TRBD1 (6 bases). CDR1 is SNHLY and CDR2 is FYNNEI in the germline V gene. Trimming took 3 bases from V and 1 from J, leaving 15 bases between them. This CDR3 is 16 amino acids long.

This chain joins TRBV2 and TRBJ1-5, with TRBD1 identical over 11 bases. Germline lookup yields CDR1 SNHLY and CDR2 FYNNEI. Trimming took 9 bases from V and 7 from J; bases not matched to a gene: 5. The length of the CDR3 is 13 residues. CDR3 DNA sequence: TGTGCCAGTATGGGACAGGGGGGACAGCCCCAGCATTTT. The encoded protein is CASMGQGGQPQHF. The variable domain in full, with the rest retrieved from reference TRBV2 and TRBJ1-5, is EPEVTQTPSHQVTQMGQEVILRCVPISNHLYFYWYRQILGQKVEFLVSFYNNEISEKSEIFDDQFSVERPDGSNFTLKIRSTKLEDSAMYFCASMGQGGQPQHFGDGTRLSIL.

The V call is TRBV28, the J call TRBJ2-4; 10 bases are shared with TRBD1. J lost 9 bases, V lost 6 bases, and 5 bases had no gene match. The CDR3 covers 13 residues. Germline CDR1 MDHEN, CDR2 SYDVKM. The CDR3 nucleotides are TGTGCCAGCAGCCTCGGACAGGGGGGCATTCAGTACTTC. This gives the protein CASSLGQGGIQYF.

The rearrangement joins TRBV7-9 to TRBJ1-1; the match to TRBD1 covers 7 bases. CDR1 SEHNR and CDR2 FQNEAQ come from the germline V gene (reference sequence). Germline trimming cut 6 bases from V and 9 bases from J; bases unmatched to any gene: 10. There are 13 residues in the CDR3. The CDR3, as DNA: TGTGCCAGCAGACGGGACAGAGGACTGCAAGCTTTCTTT. Residues: CASRRDRGLQAFF.

The genes are TRBV29-1 and TRBJ2-1, with 7 bases that match TRBD2. V lost 3 bases and J lost 7; bases outside the gene matches: 24. Germline-derived CDR1 and CDR2 are SQVTM and ANQGSEA. The CDR3 has 19 amino acids. The CDR3: CSVELRGVWGGARGNEQFF. The CDR3 nucleotides are TGCAGCGTTGAGTTGAGGGGTGTGTGGGGAGGGGCTCGAGGGAATGAGCAGTTCTTC.

A single count supports this clone. The rearrangement joins TRBV25-1 to TRBJ1-1, with D possibly being TRBD1 (6 bases). The CDR3 runs 13 residues. Germline CDR1 is MGHDK and CDR2 is SYGVNS. Trimming cost V 7 bases and J 1 base, with 10 bases left between them. CDR3 nucleotide sequence: TGTGCCAGCAATAGGGGGGGGAACACTGAAGCTTTCTTT. Translation gives CASNRGGNTEAFF.

The J gene is TRBJ2-3, the V gene TRBV27; maybe TRBD2 (5 bases). Germline assignment: CDR1 MNHEY and CDR2 SMNVEV (reference sequence). The CDR3 has 15 amino acids. V lost 6 bases and J lost 3, with 16 bases in between. DNA for the CDR3: TGTGCCAGCAGATTCAGCGGAATAGTTACAGATACGCAGTATTTT. This translates into CASRFSGIVTDTQYF.

The chain couples TRBV2 to TRBJ1-4; 7 bases agree with TRBD1. CDR1 is SNHLY and CDR2 is FYNNEI in the germline V gene. This CDR3 has 15 amino acids. V gave up 5 bases and J gave up 0 bases; unmatched junction bases: 3. DNA of the CDR3: TGTGCCAGCAGTCACCAGGGGGCAACTAATGAAAAACTGTTTTTT. Residues: CASSHQGATNEKLFF.

The genes are TRBV6-5 and TRBJ1-2; no reliable D call. The germline V gene has CDR1 MNHEY and CDR2 SVGAGI. The CDR3 sequence is 13 residues long. The ends were cut back, 6 bases at V and 4 bases at J, with 12 bases in the middle. The CDR3 sequence: CASRPRDFYGYTF. The DNA for the CDR3 is TGTGCCAGCAGGCCCCGGGATTTCTATGGCTACACCTTC.

The table lists this clone with a few counts. Additional DNA sequences in this sample encode the identical CDR3. This chain joins TRBV11-2 and TRBJ2-3; 8 bases map to TRBD1. Germline V gene sequence: CDR1 SGHAT, CDR2 FQNNGV. The CDR3 loop spans 13 amino acids. Trimming at V came to 5 bases and at J to 6 bases, leaving 4 bases not matched to a gene. The CDR3 coding sequence is TGTGCCAGCAGCACCGACAGGGGCGATACGCAGTATTTT. Translating gives CASSTDRGDTQYF.